Listed below are T cell receptor beta chains from one sample, sequenced in a study of beta chain features in type 1 diabetes. The protocol was immunoSEQ multiplex PCR, while the TCRdb copy is restricted to in-frame clones and leaves out a portion. This sample has over 120,000 clones, with 7% to 10% found just once. Sequenced input: central memory CD4+ T cells from blood. Receptor source: a man between 18 and 29 years old in good health. CDR3s leave out the opening cysteine and the closing phenylalanine or tryptophan. Fields, in order: J gene, V gene, CDR3 length, CDR3 protein.

j_gene: TRBJ1-6; v_gene: TRBV4-2; len: 14; CDR3aa: ASSQVSQGTNSPLH
j_gene: TRBJ2-7; v_gene: TRBV5-1; len: 13; CDR3aa: ASRAGTSGIYEQY
j_gene: TRBJ2-2; v_gene: TRBV5-1; len: 13; CDR3aa: ASRDMTGRTGELF
j_gene: TRBJ2-5; v_gene: TRBV5-4; len: 14; CDR3aa: ASSLVGRGGQETQY
j_gene: TRBJ2-3; v_gene: TRBV7-2; len: 12; CDR3aa: ASSLQGATDTQY
j_gene: TRBJ1-4; v_gene: TRBV7-2; len: 13; CDR3aa: ASSDTGRTNEKLF
j_gene: TRBJ2-3; v_gene: TRBV2; len: 12; CDR3aa: ASRRTGSTDTQY
j_gene: TRBJ2-1; v_gene: TRBV7-3; len: 15; CDR3aa: ASSITATSGVHNEQF
j_gene: TRBJ1-6; v_gene: TRBV28; len: 15; CDR3aa: ASSLGTGGLADSPLH
j_gene: TRBJ2-7; v_gene: TRBV27; len: 12; CDR3aa: ASSFRVNSYEQY
j_gene: TRBJ2-5; v_gene: TRBV7-3; len: 14; CDR3aa: ASSQPSGGASETQY
j_gene: TRBJ1-2; v_gene: TRBV2; len: 13; CDR3aa: ASSEVREPNYGYT
j_gene: TRBJ1-5; v_gene: TRBV2; len: 12; CDR3aa: ASSEIRGNQPQH
j_gene: TRBJ2-5; v_gene: TRBV11-1; len: 11; CDR3aa: ASSLVEARAQY
j_gene: TRBJ2-3; v_gene: TRBV14; len: 13; CDR3aa: ASSQDGGRSDTQY
j_gene: TRBJ2-5; v_gene: TRBV5-6; len: 12; CDR3aa: ASSLGGLQETQY
j_gene: TRBJ1-2; v_gene: TRBV29-1; len: 10; CDR3aa: SGGQGSYGYT
j_gene: TRBJ1-2; v_gene: TRBV6-1; len: 13; CDR3aa: ASRGIQGLTVGYT
j_gene: TRBJ2-1; v_gene: TRBV10-3; len: 12; CDR3aa: AISGTGYYNEQF
j_gene: TRBJ1-4; v_gene: TRBV11-2; len: 14; CDR3aa: ASSSRQGGRDEKLF
j_gene: TRBJ1-6; v_gene: TRBV19; len: 12; CDR3aa: ASNRGQFNSPLH
j_gene: TRBJ2-7; v_gene: TRBV6-1; len: 11; CDR3aa: ATRTQGPNEQY
j_gene: TRBJ1-2; v_gene: TRBV19; len: 11; CDR3aa: ASSIAQRYGYT
j_gene: TRBJ1-5; v_gene: TRBV5-1; len: 13; CDR3aa: ASSLGAGGDVPQH
j_gene: TRBJ2-5; v_gene: TRBV5-1; len: 12; CDR3aa: ASSRDRSKETQY